This T cell receptor (beta chain) was identified during a study of identifying expanded T cells in peripheral blood (dated by TCRdb to about 2019). A note on the overall study: Four technical replicates, made by sequencing separate aliquots from the same pool of genomic DNA, were compared pairwise.

At the junction V is shortened by 5 bases and J by 4 bases; bases outside the gene matches: 9. The CDR3 sequence holds 18 residues, the cysteine and phenylalanine included. Only CDR3 DNA is held: 54 bases, read in frame from base 1. CDR1 and CDR2 (SGHDT, YYEEEE) derive from the germline V gene. Worth noting for this clone: No antigen is known for it. One base away there is no much larger clone; base qualities are not given.

No immune events, such as infections, were documented for the healthy donors during the collection period. Healthy-donor blood repertoires served as a training cohort to calibrate time-dependent variance in a beta-binomial model of T-cell clone differential abundance. The training cohort was composed of 10 or so healthy donors, 3 female and 7 male. The donors were between about 25 and 70 years old, with an average age of about 40 years. Whole blood was collected from each healthy donor at three time points spaced around 2 weeks apart and obtained from a commercial supplier. For immunosequencing, genomic DNA was extracted from unsorted whole blood. What the authors observed across the whole study: Between technical replicates the binomial model flagged approximately 1.1 differentially abundant clones, whereas over about 2 weeks the binomial model flagged about 15 and over roughly 4 weeks approximately 20. It was expected by the authors that biological variance in healthy repertoires might increase further over much longer intervals, such as months to years. Across all healthy donors, variance in clone template counts between approximately two-week samples was found to increase significantly with total template count. The beta-binomial model significantly reduced the number of clones called differentially abundant and the false-positive rate across all healthy-donor time intervals.

The immunoSEQ Assay, which relies on bias-controlled multiplex PCR amplification of genomic DNA, was used to profile TCRbeta CDR3 regions. The published analysis was carried out like this. The absolute abundance of each unique TCRbeta CDR3 region was quantified after sequences were collapsed and filtered. Differential abundance was assessed using a binomial (Fisher-equivalent) model and a beta-binomial model in which time-dependent variance fitted from healthy donors was added. Clones with fewer than 5 combined templates were removed, and differential abundance was called for clones with a Benjamini-Hochberg FDR below 0.01. Beta-binomial variance was modeled as a function of total template count across the two samples using the form v = (b*log(k)+a)^2. This is the immuneACCESS table as TCRdb keeps it, with only in-frame sequences that have V and J called. A part of the clones is gone; compared with another copy, unresolved V genes explain less than half, and the rest is unexplained. V and J calls and clone size are as listed in that table; D and trimming were resolved from the DNA. This sample is represented by some 91,000 clones; approximately 90% of them were singletons. The ten largest clonotypes hold roughly 4.2% of the sample.

This TCR was recovered from a person between 18 and 69 years old in good health. Specimen: blood. The rearrangement combines TRBV5-6 with TRBJ2-6; TRBD2 matches 13 bases in the middle. The nucleotide sequence is given as TGTGCCAGCAGTCCGGGACTAGCGGGACTTTCAGGGGCCAACGTCCTGACTTTC. The translation is CASSPGLAGLSGANVLTF. The reference TRBV5-6 and TRBJ2-6 proteins fill in what lies around the CDR3, so the full variable domain reads DAGVTQSPTHLIKTRGQQVTLRCSPKSGHDTVSWYQQALGQGPQFIFQYYEEEERQRGNFPDRFSGHQFPNYSSELNVNALLLGDSALYLCASSPGLAGLSGANVLTFGAGSRLTVL.